This TCR beta chain was found in a study of shared clonotypes between healthy human individuals. Germline V lookup: CDR1 SGDLS, CDR2 YYNGEE. CDR3 length equals 13 residues. Losses at the gene ends were 0 bases for V and 7 bases for J; bases not matched to a gene: 4. Clones were sequenced by immunoSEQ multiplex PCR, and TCRdb holds only the in-frame ones, with some missing. The table includes 1,100,000 or so clones, 70% to 80% detected once. The receptor was derived from a man aged 18 to 35 in good health. Some clones in this sample may be carry-over from other donors' samples. Sequencing was carried out using memory CD4+ T cells from PBMCs. Subset noted: CD45RA-negative fraction. The V gene is TRBV9, the J gene TRBJ2-7; 7 bases are a match to TRBD1. CDR3 DNA: TGTGCCAGCAGCGTAGTGCCAGGGGGAGAGCAGTACTTC. Translating it yields CASSVVPGGEQYF.